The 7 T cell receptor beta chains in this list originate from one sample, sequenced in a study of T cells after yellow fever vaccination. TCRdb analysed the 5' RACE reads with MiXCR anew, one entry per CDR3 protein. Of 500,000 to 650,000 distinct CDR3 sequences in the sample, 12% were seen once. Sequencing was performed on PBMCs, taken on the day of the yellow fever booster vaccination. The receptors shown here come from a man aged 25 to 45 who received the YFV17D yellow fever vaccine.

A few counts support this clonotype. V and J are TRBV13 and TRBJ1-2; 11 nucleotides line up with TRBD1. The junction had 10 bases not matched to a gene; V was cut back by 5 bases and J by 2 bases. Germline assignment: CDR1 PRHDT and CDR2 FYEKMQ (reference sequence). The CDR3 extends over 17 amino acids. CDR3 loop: CASSPGQGAALNYGYTF. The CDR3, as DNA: TGTGCCAGCAGCCCTGGACAGGGGGCCGCCTTAAACTATGGCTACACCTTC.

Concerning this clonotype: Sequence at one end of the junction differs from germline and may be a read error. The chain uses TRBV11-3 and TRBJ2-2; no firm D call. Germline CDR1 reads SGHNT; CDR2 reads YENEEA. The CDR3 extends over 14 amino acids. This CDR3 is CAISQYLHSGELFF. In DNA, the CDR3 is TGTGCCATCAGCCAGTACTTGCACTCCGGGGAGCTGTTTTTT. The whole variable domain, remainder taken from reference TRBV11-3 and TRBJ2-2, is EAGVVQSPRYKIIEKKQPVAFWCNPISGHNTLYWYLQNLGQGPELLIRYENEEAVDDSQLPKDRFSAERLKGVDSTLKIQPAELGDSAVYLCAISQYLHSGELFFGEGSRLTVL.

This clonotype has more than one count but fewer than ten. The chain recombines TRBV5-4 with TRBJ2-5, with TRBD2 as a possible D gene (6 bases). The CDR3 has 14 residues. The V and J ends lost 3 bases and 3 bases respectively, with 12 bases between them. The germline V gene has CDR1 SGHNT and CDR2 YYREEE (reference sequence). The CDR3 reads CASSSPTGEETQYF. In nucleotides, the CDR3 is TGTGCCAGCAGCTCGCCTACGGGGGAAGAGACCCAGTACTTC.

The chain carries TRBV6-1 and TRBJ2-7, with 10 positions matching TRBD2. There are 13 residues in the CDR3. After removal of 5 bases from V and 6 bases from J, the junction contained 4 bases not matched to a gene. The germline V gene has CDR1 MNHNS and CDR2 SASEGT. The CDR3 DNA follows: TGTGCCAGCAGTCGACGGACTAGCGGCGAGCAGTACTTC. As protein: CASSRRTSGEQYF.

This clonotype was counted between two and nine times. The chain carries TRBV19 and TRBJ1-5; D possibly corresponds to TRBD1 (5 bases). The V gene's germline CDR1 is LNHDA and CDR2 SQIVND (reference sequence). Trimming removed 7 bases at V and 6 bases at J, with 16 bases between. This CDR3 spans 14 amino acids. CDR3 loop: CASTAAKGFQPQHF. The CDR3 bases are TGTGCCAGTACCGCAGCGAAGGGGTTTCAGCCCCAGCATTTT.

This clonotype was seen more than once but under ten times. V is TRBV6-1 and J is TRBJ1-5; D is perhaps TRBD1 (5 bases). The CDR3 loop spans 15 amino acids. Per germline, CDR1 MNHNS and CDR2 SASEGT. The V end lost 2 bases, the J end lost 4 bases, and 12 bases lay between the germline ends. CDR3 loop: CASSEPGRNNQPQHF. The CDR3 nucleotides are TGTGCCAGCAGTGAACCGGGACGGAATAATCAGCCCCAGCATTTT.

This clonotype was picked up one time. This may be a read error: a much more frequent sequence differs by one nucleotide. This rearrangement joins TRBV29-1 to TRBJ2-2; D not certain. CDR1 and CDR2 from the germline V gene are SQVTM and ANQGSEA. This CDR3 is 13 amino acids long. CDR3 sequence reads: CCVEAGNTGELFF. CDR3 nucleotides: TGCTGCGTTGAAGCAGGGAACACCGGGGAGCTGTTTTTT.